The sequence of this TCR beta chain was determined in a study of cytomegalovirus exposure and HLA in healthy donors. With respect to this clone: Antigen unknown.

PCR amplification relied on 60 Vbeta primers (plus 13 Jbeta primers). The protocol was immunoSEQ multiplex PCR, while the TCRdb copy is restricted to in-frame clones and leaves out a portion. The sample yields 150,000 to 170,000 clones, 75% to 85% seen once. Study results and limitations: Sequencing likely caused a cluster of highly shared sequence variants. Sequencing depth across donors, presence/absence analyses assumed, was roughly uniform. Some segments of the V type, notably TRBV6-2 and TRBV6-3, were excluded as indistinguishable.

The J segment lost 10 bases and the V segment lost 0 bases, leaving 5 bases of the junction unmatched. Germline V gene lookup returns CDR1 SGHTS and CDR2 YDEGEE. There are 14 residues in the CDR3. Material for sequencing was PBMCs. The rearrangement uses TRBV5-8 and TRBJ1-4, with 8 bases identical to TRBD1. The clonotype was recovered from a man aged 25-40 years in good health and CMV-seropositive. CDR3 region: CASSLGAGGRKLFF. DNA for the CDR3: TGTGCCAGCAGCTTGGGCGCAGGGGGCAGAAAACTGTTTTTT.